These 25 T cell receptor beta chains were sequenced from one sample in a study of shared clonotypes between healthy human individuals (dated by TCRdb to about 2020). The library was made by the immunoSEQ multiplex PCR assay. This immuneACCESS table, as held by TCRdb, lists in-frame sequences with V and J called but not all clones. Of the missing ones, under half trace to an unresolved V gene in checked studies; the others have no known cause. The sample records 650,000 to 800,000 clones, roughly 94% of which are singletons. The ten largest account for 24% of the sample. CD8 naive samples were CD45RO-negative cells positively selected for CCR7, giving a CD45RA+CCR7+ population that excluded TemRA cells. Sample: naive CD8+ T cells sorted from blood. This specimen's cell subset or site label, interpreted: CD45RA+CCR7+. Receptor source: a man between 25 and 39 years old in good health.

This chain connects TRBV7-8 to TRBJ1-5; tentative D call: TRBD1 (5 bases). The V gene lost 4 bases and the J gene lost 5 bases, with 12 bases spanning the gap. The CDR3 consists of 14 residues. In germline, CDR1 is SGHVS, CDR2 FQNEAQ. This CDR3 is CASSSRDPHQPQHF. The CDR3 DNA follows: TGTGCCAGCAGCTCCCGGGACCCACATCAGCCCCAGCATTTT.

A word on this clone: A much larger clonotype is one base distant, so this may be a read error. The V call is TRBV25-1, the J call TRBJ2-7, with 7 positions matching TRBD1. This CDR3 has 15 amino acids. The V segment lost 5 bases and the J segment 6 bases; nucleotides outside the gene matches: 13. CDR1 is MGHDK and CDR2 is SYGVNS in the germline V gene. CDR3 DNA sequence: TGTGCCAGCAGTACCCCGCCGGGACAGAGGGCCGAGCAGTACTTC. It codes for CASSTPPGQRAEQYF.

The V call is TRBV5-1, the J call TRBJ2-7; the match to TRBD1 covers 7 bases. The CDR3 has 13 residues. Losses at the gene ends were 5 bases for V and 3 bases for J; bases not matched to a gene: 5. Germline CDR1 reads SGHRS; CDR2 reads YFSETQ. This CDR3 reads CASRGDRDYEQYF. CDR3 in DNA: TGCGCCAGCAGGGGCGACAGGGACTACGAGCAGTACTTC.

As for this clone: The same CDR3 is also encoded by other DNA sequences in this sample. The chain carries TRBV10-3 and TRBJ2-7; tentatively, D is TRBD2 (6 bases). This CDR3 comprises 13 residues. V gave up 6 bases and J gave up 0 bases, with 9 bases separating them. From germline, CDR1 is ENHRY and CDR2 SYGVKD. The CDR3 protein is CAIRGGTSYEQYF. The CDR3 DNA reads TGTGCCATCAGAGGAGGGACCTCCTACGAGCAGTACTTC.

The chain employs TRBV4-1 and TRBJ1-2; D gene unclear. V dropped 1 base and J dropped 4 bases, with 7 bases sitting between them. Per the germline V gene, CDR1 is MGHRA and CDR2 is YSYEKL. The CDR3 length is 13 residues. The DNA for the CDR3 is TGCGCCAGCAGCCAAGCCCTAGGCTATGGCTACACCTTC. Amino acid sequence: CASSQALGYGYTF.

V is TRBV28 and J is TRBJ2-7; the D is unclear. V shed 2 bases and J shed 2 bases, with 10 bases lying between them. Germline V gene lookup returns CDR1 MDHEN and CDR2 SYDVKM. The CDR3 spans 14 residues. The CDR3 DNA follows: TGTGCCAGCAGTTTAAGGATAGAGGCCTACGAGCAGTACTTC. Its translation: CASSLRIEAYEQYF.

The chain recombines TRBV6-1 with TRBJ2-1; D assignment may be TRBD1 or TRBD2 (5 bases each). V was shortened by 10 bases and J by 4 bases, with 20 bases between the two germline ends. The CDR3 extends over 15 amino acids. The germline V gene has CDR1 MNHNS and CDR2 SASEGT. The CDR3 loop is CATETGTGTYNEQFF. In DNA, the CDR3 is TGTGCCACTGAGACCGGGACGGGAACTTACAATGAGCAGTTCTTC.

The chain carries TRBV18 and TRBJ2-5; D gene unclear. V lost 3 bases to trimming and J lost 0 bases, with 11 bases between them. Germline CDR1 KGHSH, CDR2 LQKENI. The CDR3 contains 15 residues. The CDR3: CASSPLFWYQETQYF. CDR3 nucleotides: TGTGCCAGCTCACCCCTATTCTGGTACCAAGAGACCCAGTACTTC.

With regard to this clone: Other DNA sequences in this specimen translate into the identical CDR3. The V and J genes are TRBV30 and TRBJ2-1; D may correspond to TRBD1 or TRBD2 (5 bases each). Germline values: CDR1 GTSNPN, CDR2 SVGIG (reference sequence). Trimming took off 0 bases at V and 7 bases at J, with 10 bases between the two ends. The CDR3 runs 13 residues. The CDR3 spells CAWSVLWGNEQFF. CDR3 sequence (DNA): TGTGCCTGGAGTGTACTCTGGGGGAATGAGCAGTTCTTC.

Details on this clone: A single base separates this from a much larger clone, so it may be a read error. The rearrangement uses TRBV11-2 and TRBJ2-1; D remains ambiguous. Germline CDR1 reads SGHAT; CDR2 reads FQNNGV. V gave up 3 bases and J gave up 7 bases, with 4 bases separating them. The CDR3 runs 11 residues. Here the CDR3 reads CASSLRNEQFF. The CDR3 DNA reads TGTGCCAGCAGCTTGAGGAATGAGCAGTTCTTC. Together with reference TRBV11-2 and TRBJ2-1, the CDR3 gives the full variable domain: EAGVAQSPRYKIIEKRQSVAFWCNPISGHATLYWYQQILGQGPKLLIQFQNNGVVDDSQLPKDRFSAERLKGVDSTLKIQPAKLEDSAVYLCASSLRNEQFFGPGTRLTVL.

J is TRBJ2-7 and V is TRBV13; 10 bases agree with TRBD2. The CDR3 length is 15 residues. Trimming cost V 5 bases and J 8 bases; bases outside gene matches: 12. CDR1 and CDR2 from the germline V gene are PRHDT and FYEKMQ (reference sequence). CDR3: CASSPWTSGSTQQYF. In nucleotides, the CDR3 is TGTGCCAGCAGCCCTTGGACTAGCGGATCTACGCAGCAGTACTTC.

The chain recombines TRBV27 with TRBJ2-7; no clear D gene. V shed 4 bases and J shed 7 bases, with 8 bases lying between them. The CDR3 contains 11 residues. CDR1 MNHEY and CDR2 SMNVEV come from the germline V gene (reference sequence). In DNA form, the CDR3 reads TGTGCCAGCAGTTCACCCTGGGAGCAGTACTTC. Translation: CASSSPWEQYF.

This sequence joins TRBV13 and TRBJ1-4, with D tentatively TRBD1 (5 bases). The germline gives CDR1 PRHDT, CDR2 FYEKMQ (reference sequence). V gave up 6 bases and J gave up 4 bases, with 12 bases separating them. This CDR3 comprises 14 residues. The CDR3 bases are TGTGCCAGCAGTCCTCCAGGGATTAATGAAAAACTGTTTTTT. Amino acids: CASSPPGINEKLFF.

J is TRBJ2-7 and V is TRBV6-5, with a weak D call TRBD2 (5 bases). Trimming left V 5 bases short and J 2 bases short, with 13 bases between. CDR3 length: 14 amino acids. CDR1 and CDR2 from the germline V gene are MNHEY and SVGAGI. Here the CDR3 DNA reads TGTGCCAGCAGTCACGGCGGGCCAACCTACGAGCAGTACTTC. It is translated as CASSHGGPTYEQYF.

The chain uses TRBV5-6 and TRBJ2-5; 12 positions match TRBD2. In germline, CDR1 is SGHDT, CDR2 YYEEEE. This CDR3 has 15 residues. With 3 bases clipped from V and 2 bases from J, the junction kept 2 bases outside the gene matches. Here the CDR3 reads CASSWLAGGQETQYF. The CDR3 nucleotides are TGTGCCAGCAGCTGGCTAGCGGGAGGGCAAGAGACCCAGTACTTC.

The chain couples TRBV12-5 to TRBJ2-3; D is unclear. V dropped 1 base and J dropped 7 bases, with 3 bases sitting between them. The CDR3 is made up of 11 amino acids. Germline CDR1 and CDR2: LGHNT and FRNRAP. The CDR3 nucleotides are TGTGCTAGTGGTTTGGACCATACGCAGTATTTT. Its protein product is CASGLDHTQYF.

The rearrangement uses TRBV19 and TRBJ1-1, with a tentative D call TRBD1 (6 bases). The CDR3 is made up of 14 amino acids. V was pared by 5 bases and J by 1 base, with 11 bases between. Germline-derived CDR1 and CDR2 are LNHDA and SQIVND (reference sequence). Here the CDR3 DNA reads TGTGCCAGTAGTCTGGGACACCCGAACACTGAAGCTTTCTTT. This encodes CASSLGHPNTEAFF. Using reference TRBV19 and TRBJ1-1 for the parts outside the CDR3, the full variable domain is DGGITQSPKYLFRKEGQNVTLSCEQNLNHDAMYWYRQDPGQGLRLIYYSQIVNDFQKGDIAEGYSVSREKKESFPLTVTSAQKNPTAFYLCASSLGHPNTEAFFGQGTRLTVV.

The V and J genes are TRBV19 and TRBJ1-1; D gene ambiguous. Germline assignment: CDR1 LNHDA and CDR2 SQIVND (reference sequence). Trimming took 0 bases from V and 4 from J, leaving 15 bases between them. The CDR3 has 16 residues. The CDR3 DNA sequence: TGTGCCAGTAGTATAGATCCCAACGTCGTGGGCACTGAAGCTTTCTTT. Its translation: CASSIDPNVVGTEAFF.

The genes are TRBV5-8 and TRBJ2-1; tentative D call: TRBD2 (5 bases). V lost 4 bases and J 5 bases, leaving 19 bases between the germline ends. The CDR3 spans 16 residues. CDR1 is SGHTS, CDR2 YDEGEE, per germline. The CDR3, as DNA: TGTGCCAGCAGCCCGGTCGGGGATAGTGCGGACAATGAGCAGTTCTTC. This gives the protein CASSPVGDSADNEQFF.

The rearrangement joins TRBV4-1 to TRBJ2-7; 7 bases are shared with TRBD2. The CDR3 length is 16 residues. Germline V lookup: CDR1 MGHRA, CDR2 YSYEKL. Unmatched junction bases numbered 9, after V lost 0 bases and J lost 4 bases. This CDR3 is CASSQDPSGISYEQYF. The CDR3, as DNA: TGCGCCAGCAGCCAAGATCCCAGCGGGATATCTTACGAGCAGTACTTC.

The chain combines TRBV25-1 with TRBJ1-1, with a weak D call TRBD1 (5 bases). Trimming stripped 0 bases from V and 4 bases from J, with 12 bases between. Germline V gene sequence: CDR1 MGHDK, CDR2 SYGVNS. The CDR3 covers 15 residues. CDR3 bases: TGTGCCAGCAGTGAATATTTAGGGGTTAGCACTGAAGCTTTCTTT. This gives the protein CASSEYLGVSTEAFF.

The gene calls are TRBV29-1 and TRBJ1-1, with unresolved D. The germline gives CDR1 SQVTM, CDR2 ANQGSEA. The CDR3 length is 11 residues. Trimming stripped 2 bases from V and 4 bases from J, with 5 bases between. CDR3 DNA: TGCAGCGTTGAATGGGGCACTGAAGCTTTCTTT. Its translation is CSVEWGTEAFF.

The V and J genes are TRBV6-5 and TRBJ2-1; 7 positions match TRBD2. Germline CDR1 MNHEY, CDR2 SVGAGI. The CDR3 sequence is 14 residues long. With 2 bases clipped from V and 8 bases from J, the junction kept 6 bases outside the gene matches. The CDR3 sequence is CASSYVGGSDEQFF. The CDR3 nucleotides are TGTGCCAGCAGTTACGTGGGCGGGAGTGATGAGCAGTTCTTC.

The CDR3 is CASSFNGGRQFF. DNA for the CDR3: TGTGCCAGCAGTTTTAACGGGGGGAGGCAGTTCTTC. This chain joins TRBV27 and TRBJ2-1; TRBD2 matches at 7 bases. This CDR3 is 12 amino acids long. Germline values: CDR1 MNHEY, CDR2 SMNVEV (reference sequence). Trimming took 3 bases from V and 12 from J; bases not matched to a gene: 5.

V and J are TRBV30 and TRBJ2-1; D is uncertain. V was cut by 4 bases and J by 6 bases, with 7 bases left in between. The germline V gene has CDR1 GTSNPN and CDR2 SVGIG (reference sequence). The CDR3 has 11 amino acids. In DNA form, the CDR3 reads TGTGCCTGGACTACTGGCAATGAGCAGTTCTTC. Protein sequence: CAWTTGNEQFF. The variable domain in full, completed from reference TRBV30 and TRBJ2-1, reads SQTIHQWPATLVQPVGSPLSLECTVEGTSNPNLYWYRQAAGRGLQLLFYSVGIGQISSEVPQNLSASRPQDRQFILSSKKLLLSDSGFYLCAWTTGNEQFFGPGTRLTVL.